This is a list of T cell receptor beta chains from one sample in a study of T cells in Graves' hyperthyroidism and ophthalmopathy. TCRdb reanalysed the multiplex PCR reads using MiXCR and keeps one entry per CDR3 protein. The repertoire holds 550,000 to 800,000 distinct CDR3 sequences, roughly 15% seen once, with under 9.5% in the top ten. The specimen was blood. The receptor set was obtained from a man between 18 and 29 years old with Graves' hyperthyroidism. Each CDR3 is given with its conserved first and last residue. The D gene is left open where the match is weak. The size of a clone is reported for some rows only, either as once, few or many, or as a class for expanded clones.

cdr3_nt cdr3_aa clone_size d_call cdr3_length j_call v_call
TGTGCCAGCTCACCACACCCCCTAACCGGGGAGCTGTTTTTT CASSPHPLTGELFF - - 14 TRBJ2-2 TRBV18
TGTGCCAGCACCGAGATTCGGAACACTGAAGCTTTCTTT CASTEIRNTEAFF few - 13 TRBJ1-1 TRBV6-1
TGCAGTGCTCCCGATACGGCCTCCCCGGGAAACACCATATATTTT CSAPDTASPGNTIYF - - 15 TRBJ1-3 TRBV20-1
TGTGCCAGCAGCCGTGACGCGGGAGGGCCTGGAGAGACCCAGTACTTC CASSRDAGGPGETQYF few TRBD2 16 TRBJ2-5 TRBV7-9
TGTGCCAGCAGTGTTCCAGCCGTTACCTACGAGCAGTACTTC CASSVPAVTYEQYF many - 14 TRBJ2-7 TRBV2
TGTGCCAGCAGCCAGGCGGCCAGAAGGGCCGGGGAGCTGTTTTTT CASSQAARRAGELFF - - 15 TRBJ2-2 TRBV11-3
TGTGCCAGCAGGGGGGGGGGTAATAGCAATCAGCCCCAGCATTTT CASRGGGNSNQPQHF - - 15 TRBJ1-5 TRBV28
TGTGCCAGCAGCTTACAAGGGAGTTCGTTTGGCTACACCTTC CASSLQGSSFGYTF many - 14 TRBJ1-2 TRBV7-9
TGCAGTGCTTTTTCCCCCCCAGTCCATGAGCAGTTCTTC CSAFSPPVHEQFF few - 13 TRBJ2-1 TRBV20-1
TGTGCCTGGAGACAGGGCATGGTCGACGAGCAGTACTTC CAWRQGMVDEQYF many - 13 TRBJ2-7 TRBV30
TGTGCCAGCAGCTTAGAAGGACGATACTATGGCTACACCTTC CASSLEGRYYGYTF many - 14 TRBJ1-2 TRBV11-2
TGTGCCAGCAGGGATCAGGGGAATTCACCCCTCCACTTT CASRDQGNSPLHF - - 13 TRBJ1-6 TRBV2
TGTGCCAGCAGGCCGACAGGGGACTATGGCTACACCTTC CASRPTGDYGYTF many TRBD1 13 TRBJ1-2 TRBV28
TGCGCCAGCGGCACGGGACAGGGGGCATGGACTGAGCAGTTCTTC CASGTGQGAWTEQFF many TRBD1 15 TRBJ2-1 TRBV5-1
TGTGCCAGCAGGCTGGGGTTGGAGCAGTTCTTC CASRLGLEQFF many - 11 TRBJ2-1 TRBV12-3/TRBV12-4
TGTGCCAGCAGTTTAGCGACTAGCGGGCTATGGTACAATGAGCAGTTCTTC CASSLATSGLWYNEQFF many TRBD2 17 TRBJ2-1 TRBV12-3/TRBV12-4
TGCAGCGTTGACCTAGGACTAGCGGGATACAATGAGCAGTTCTTC CSVDLGLAGYNEQFF many TRBD2 15 TRBJ2-1 TRBV29-1
TGTGCCTGGGCTAGGGGACTAGCGGGAGATGAGTTCTTC CAWARGLAGDEFF many TRBD2 13 TRBJ2-1 TRBV30
TGTGCCAGCTCACCAACGTTCGGATACGAGCAGTACTTC CASSPTFGYEQYF many - 13 TRBJ2-7 TRBV18
TGTGCCAGCAGTGAAAAAGGACAGGGAGGCACTGAAGCTTTCTTT CASSEKGQGGTEAFF few TRBD1 15 TRBJ1-1 TRBV2
TGTGCCAGCACCCGCCAGATCCAAGATACGCAGTATTTT CASTRQIQDTQYF many - 13 TRBJ2-3 TRBV7-2
TGCGCCAGCAGCCTCGAAGGCAGGGAGACTGAAGCTTTCTTT CASSLEGRETEAFF few - 14 TRBJ1-1 TRBV5-1
TGTGCCAGCAGCGTAGGTGTGACTAGCGACGACAATGAGCAGTTCTTC CASSVGVTSDDNEQFF few TRBD2 16 TRBJ2-1 TRBV9
TGTGCCAGCAGTGGCTTTGACGGACGCTCCTACGAGCAGTACTTC CASSGFDGRSYEQYF many - 15 TRBJ2-7 TRBV25-1
TGTGCCAGCAGTTATAGCGGGAACCCCTACAATGAGCAGTTCTTC CASSYSGNPYNEQFF few TRBD2 15 TRBJ2-1 TRBV6-2/TRBV6-3
TGTGCCAGCAGCTTTTTGGGGACGAACACCGGGGAGCTGTTTTTT CASSFLGTNTGELFF - - 15 TRBJ2-2 TRBV5-4
TGTGCCAGCAGCTTGGTTCAGTCGGGGGTACCTGAAGCTTTCTTT CASSLVQSGVPEAFF few - 15 TRBJ1-1 TRBV5-5
TGCAGCGTGCAGCCGGGACTAGCGGGTTACGAGCAGTACTTC CSVQPGLAGYEQYF few TRBD2 14 TRBJ2-7 TRBV20-1
TGTGCCAGCAGTGAACGTCGGGGTAACACTGAAGCTTTCTTT CASSERRGNTEAFF many - 14 TRBJ1-1 TRBV2
TGTGCCAGCAGGTCGGGACTAGCGGCAGATACGCAGTATTTT CASRSGLAADTQYF many TRBD2 14 TRBJ2-3 TRBV7-2
TGTGCCACCAGCAGAGATTCCTTCGGCAACACAACGAGGGCTTTCTTT CATSRDSFGNTTRAFF - - 16 TRBJ1-1 TRBV15
TGTGCCAGTAGTATAGGTTCAGGGAGGTATGATGAAGCTTTCTTT CASSIGSGRYDEAFF - - 15 TRBJ1-1 TRBV19
TGCAGTGCTACCCGTAGCGGATCTACCTACAATAAGCAGTTCTTC CSATRSGSTYNKQFF few - 15 TRBJ2-1 TRBV20-1
TGTGCCAGCAGCTTAGCGCTGCGCTACACCTTC CASSLALRYTF many - 11 TRBJ1-2 TRBV7-9
TGTGCCAGCAGTTACTCGTCAGGGACTCAGCCCCAGCATTTT CASSYSSGTQPQHF few - 14 TRBJ1-5 TRBV6-5
TGTGCCAGCAGGCAGGTGGGTGAGGGCGAGCAGTACTTC CASRQVGEGEQYF many - 13 TRBJ2-7 TRBV6-1
TGCAGTGCTAGAGGAGAAGGACGAGAGACCCAGTACTTC CSARGEGRETQYF - - 13 TRBJ2-5 TRBV20-1
TGCGCCAGCAGCCAAGATAAGAGGGGGACTGAAGCTTTCTTT CASSQDKRGTEAFF - - 14 TRBJ1-1 TRBV4-1
TGTGCCAGCAGCCCCCAACCTGCTACGGATGAGCAGTTCTTC CASSPQPATDEQFF few - 14 TRBJ2-1 TRBV9
TGTGCCAGCAGATCAGAAGGGGCGGTGTACGAGCAGTACTTC CASRSEGAVYEQYF - - 14 TRBJ2-7 TRBV12-3/TRBV12-4
TGTGCCAGCAGCTCACCCCCGTCCGGGAATGAGCAGTTCTTC CASSSPPSGNEQFF - - 14 TRBJ2-1 TRBV7-2
TGTGCCAGCAGCAGGATGAACACTGAAGCTTTCTTT CASSRMNTEAFF many - 12 TRBJ1-1 TRBV18
TGTGCCATCAGTGAGGGACTAGCGGTCTACAATGAGCAGTTCTTC CAISEGLAVYNEQFF many TRBD2 15 TRBJ2-1 TRBV10-3
TGTGCCAGCAGCCTAAGACAAAGGGGGTTGGGCACAGATACGCAGTATTTT CASSLRQRGLGTDTQYF few - 17 TRBJ2-3 TRBV7-2
TGTGCCAGCAGTGAGCAGGCCAAGCAGTTCTTC CASSEQAKQFF few - 11 TRBJ2-1 TRBV2
TGTGCCAGCAGGCCGGGACAGCCCTACGAGCAGTACTTC CASRPGQPYEQYF many TRBD1 13 TRBJ2-7 TRBV28
TGTGCCAGCAGCCCAACCTTAGGCGGGATCCGGAGCTACACCTTC CASSPTLGGIRSYTF - - 15 TRBJ1-2 TRBV7-2
TGCGCCAGCAGCCAAGTTGGGCGGGAGCCGGAAGATACGCAGTATTTT CASSQVGREPEDTQYF few TRBD2 16 TRBJ2-3 TRBV4-1
TGTGCCAGCAGCTTGGTTCGGTGGGATGGCGAGCAGTACTTC CASSLVRWDGEQYF few - 14 TRBJ2-7 TRBV5-5
TGTGCCAGCAGACCGAACCAGGACAGACAAGCTTTCTTT CASRPNQDRQAFF - - 13 TRBJ1-1 TRBV6-1
TGTGCCAGCATTGACAGGGGGAAAAACACTGAAGCTTTCTTT CASIDRGKNTEAFF many TRBD1 14 TRBJ1-1 TRBV27
TGTGCCAGCACCCTCGGGACAGGTGCTTTCAATCAGCCCCAGCATTTT CASTLGTGAFNQPQHF - TRBD1 16 TRBJ1-5 TRBV28
TGTGCCAGTAGTATAGGTGCGGGACACCTTACCTACGAGCAGTACTTC CASSIGAGHLTYEQYF - - 16 TRBJ2-7 TRBV19
TGTGCCAGCAGTTTTTACAGCTCCTACGAGCAGTACTTC CASSFYSSYEQYF many - 13 TRBJ2-7 TRBV28
TGTGCCAGCAGTTTATCCGGGAGGAACAGCTCCTACGAGCAGTACTTC CASSLSGRNSSYEQYF many TRBD2 16 TRBJ2-7 TRBV12-3/TRBV12-4
TGTGCCAGCAGGAAAATCCAGGGAATCGGTAGGAACACTGAAGCTTTCTTT CASRKIQGIGRNTEAFF many - 17 TRBJ1-1 TRBV7-2
TGTGCCAGCCACCTGGGACAGGGAAGCAATCAGCCCCAGCATTTT CASHLGQGSNQPQHF - TRBD1 15 TRBJ1-5 TRBV12-3/TRBV12-4
TGTGCCAGCAGCTATGGGACGGCGGACTCGCAGTATTTT CASSYGTADSQYF few - 13 TRBJ2-3 TRBV7-6
TGTGCCTGGGACAGGGAGGGCACCGGGGAGCTGCTTTTT CAWDREGTGELLF - - 13 TRBJ2-2 TRBV30